This T cell receptor (beta chain) was sequenced for a study of blood T cell repertoires in COVID-19. The CDR3 has 16 residues. V trimming: 3 bases; J trimming: 2 bases; junction bases outside the gene matches: 8. CDR1 MNHNS and CDR2 SASEGT come from the germline V gene. TCRdb's table, derived via immunoSEQ multiplex PCR, lists solely in-frame clones and lacks some. The profile shows approximately 15,000 clones, approximately 91% of them singletons. Input material: peripheral blood. The source is a man between 60 and 75 years old with acute or convalescent COVID-19. The chain carries TRBV6-1 and TRBJ2-3; 7 nucleotides match TRBD1. CDR3 amino acids: CASSDRQGTITDTQYF. CDR3 DNA sequence: TGTGCCAGCAGTGACCGACAGGGTACCATCACAGATACGCAGTATTTT.